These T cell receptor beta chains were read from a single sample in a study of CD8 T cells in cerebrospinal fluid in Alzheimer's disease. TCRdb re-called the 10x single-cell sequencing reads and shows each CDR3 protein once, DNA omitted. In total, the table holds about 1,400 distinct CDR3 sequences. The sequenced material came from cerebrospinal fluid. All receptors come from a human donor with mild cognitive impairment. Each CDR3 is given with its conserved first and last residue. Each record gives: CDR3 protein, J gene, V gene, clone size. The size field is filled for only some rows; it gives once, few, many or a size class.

cdr3_aa: CASSWGAGGYTF
j_call: TRBJ1-2
v_call: TRBV12-3/TRBV12-4
clone_size: large

cdr3_aa: CASSLGGMETQYF
j_call: TRBJ2-5
v_call: TRBV5-6
clone_size: medium-sized

cdr3_aa: CASSLGAGGGNQPQHF
j_call: TRBJ1-5
v_call: TRBV5-6
clone_size: medium-sized

cdr3_aa: CASSINHRQKHYNEQFF
j_call: TRBJ2-1
v_call: TRBV19
clone_size: -

cdr3_aa: CSARDPATGLGTDTQYF
j_call: TRBJ2-3
v_call: TRBV20-1
clone_size: medium-sized

cdr3_aa: CSARGKLNYGYTF
j_call: TRBJ1-2
v_call: TRBV20-1
clone_size: large

cdr3_aa: CSARPNVAGFNSPLHF
j_call: TRBJ1-6
v_call: TRBV20-1
clone_size: large

cdr3_aa: CASSLPEIYGYTF
j_call: TRBJ1-2
v_call: TRBV28
clone_size: large

cdr3_aa: CASSQGGGFSSYNEQFF
j_call: TRBJ2-1
v_call: TRBV3-1
clone_size: -

cdr3_aa: CASSDGGAGIRQYF
j_call: TRBJ2-7
v_call: TRBV25-1
clone_size: large

cdr3_aa: CASSLSHSSYSPLHF
j_call: TRBJ1-6
v_call: TRBV27
clone_size: medium-sized

cdr3_aa: CASTGAGGITDTQYF
j_call: TRBJ2-3
v_call: TRBV9
clone_size: -

cdr3_aa: CASSLGGRQNTEAFF
j_call: TRBJ1-1
v_call: TRBV28
clone_size: medium-sized

cdr3_aa: CSVELLAGGKGYTF
j_call: TRBJ1-2
v_call: TRBV29-1
clone_size: medium-sized

cdr3_aa: CSASRGGTEAFF
j_call: TRBJ1-1
v_call: TRBV20-1
clone_size: medium-sized

cdr3_aa: CASSHPGGETQYF
j_call: TRBJ2-5
v_call: TRBV11-1
clone_size: medium-sized

cdr3_aa: CSASGTRYGYTF
j_call: TRBJ1-2
v_call: TRBV20-1
clone_size: medium-sized

cdr3_aa: CASSPGTPNTEAFF
j_call: TRBJ1-1
v_call: TRBV5-1
clone_size: medium-sized

cdr3_aa: CASSLLGRIYNEQFF
j_call: TRBJ2-1
v_call: TRBV28
clone_size: -

cdr3_aa: CSASWGLIKTDTQYF
j_call: TRBJ2-3
v_call: TRBV20-1
clone_size: medium-sized

cdr3_aa: CASSYTGQGGPGTEAFF
j_call: TRBJ1-1
v_call: TRBV27
clone_size: -

cdr3_aa: CSAISGGAVAKNIQYF
j_call: TRBJ2-4
v_call: TRBV20-1
clone_size: medium-sized

cdr3_aa: CASSQIEGGEQYF
j_call: TRBJ2-7
v_call: TRBV3-1
clone_size: medium-sized

cdr3_aa: CATSRVGTAETQYF
j_call: TRBJ2-5
v_call: TRBV15
clone_size: medium-sized

cdr3_aa: CASSTFGGNYGYTF
j_call: TRBJ1-2
v_call: TRBV4-2
clone_size: medium-sized

cdr3_aa: CASSQEGQGADTQYF
j_call: TRBJ2-3
v_call: TRBV4-2
clone_size: medium-sized

cdr3_aa: CASGLGRVTGELFF
j_call: TRBJ2-2
v_call: TRBV5-5
clone_size: large

cdr3_aa: CASSSDSQETQYF
j_call: TRBJ2-5
v_call: TRBV12-3/TRBV12-4
clone_size: medium-sized

cdr3_aa: CASSLGGGFAYNEQFF
j_call: TRBJ2-1
v_call: TRBV7-2
clone_size: large

cdr3_aa: CSATDLNTEAFF
j_call: TRBJ1-1
v_call: TRBV29-1
clone_size: medium-sized

cdr3_aa: CASSLGLLTNTEAFF
j_call: TRBJ1-1
v_call: TRBV5-6
clone_size: medium-sized

cdr3_aa: CATHGHQGGYTF
j_call: TRBJ1-2
v_call: TRBV2
clone_size: medium-sized

cdr3_aa: CASNPPGALYEQYF
j_call: TRBJ2-7
v_call: TRBV6-5
clone_size: medium-sized

cdr3_aa: CASSLNGNTIYF
j_call: TRBJ1-3
v_call: TRBV12-3/TRBV12-4
clone_size: large

cdr3_aa: CASSPLRQDTEAFF
j_call: TRBJ1-1
v_call: TRBV9
clone_size: medium-sized

cdr3_aa: CASSLNTGELFF
j_call: TRBJ2-2
v_call: TRBV7-3
clone_size: large

cdr3_aa: CASSLGQYSTDTQYF
j_call: TRBJ2-3
v_call: TRBV7-9
clone_size: -

cdr3_aa: CASSSGTGGEDTQYF
j_call: TRBJ2-3
v_call: TRBV5-1
clone_size: -

cdr3_aa: CASSLGRNIQYF
j_call: TRBJ2-4
v_call: TRBV7-9
clone_size: large

cdr3_aa: CSARPGSDTQYF
j_call: TRBJ2-3
v_call: TRBV20-1
clone_size: large

cdr3_aa: CASSVDPGLRLGEQYF
j_call: TRBJ2-7
v_call: TRBV9
clone_size: medium-sized

cdr3_aa: CASSAYQLQGLGEQFF
j_call: TRBJ2-1
v_call: TRBV13
clone_size: medium-sized